This is a list of T cell receptor beta chains from one sample in a study of cytomegalovirus exposure and HLA in healthy donors. Some clones are missing from TCRdb's copy, which holds only in-frame ones; the method was immunoSEQ multiplex PCR. The sample yields over 200,000 clones, 70% to 80% seen once. The sequenced sample consisted of PBMCs. The receptor source for this set is a woman in her sixties in good health and CMV-seropositive. Each CDR3 is given with its conserved first and last residue. Each record gives: D gene, CDR3 length, J gene, clone size, V gene, CDR3 DNA, CDR3 protein. A D gene is named only where the DNA matches it firmly. Some rows mark clone size as missing; the rest say once, few, many or name a class of expanded clone.

TRBD1,20,TRBJ2-6,.,TRBV4-1,TGCGCCAGCAGCCCTCGCTTACAGGGGGCTTTACTCTCTGGGGCCAACGTCCTGACTTTC,CASSPRLQGALLSGANVLTF
.,13,TRBJ1-1,.,TRBV4-3,TGCGCCAGCAGCCAAGATTGGGGACTTGAAGCTTTCTTT,CASSQDWGLEAFF
.,14,TRBJ2-5,.,TRBV5-1,TGCGCCAGCAGCCCCCCGGGCCCAGGGGAGACCCAGTACTTC,CASSPPGPGETQYF
.,13,TRBJ1-2,.,TRBV18,TGTGCCAGCTCACCTTCGGTTTCCTATGGCTACACCTTC,CASSPSVSYGYTF
TRBD2,16,TRBJ2-3,.,TRBV14,TGTGCCAGCAGTCCCTCCGGAGGCGGGGGGGCGTATACGCAGTATTTT,CASSPSGGGGAYTQYF
.,15,TRBJ2-7,.,TRBV4-3,TGCGCCAGCAGCCAAGAGGTAGCGGCGGGTCGGGAGCAGTACTTC,CASSQEVAAGREQYF
.,13,TRBJ1-2,.,TRBV4-2,TGTGCCAGCAGAACATCGGGGAACTATGGCTACACCTTC,CASRTSGNYGYTF
.,13,TRBJ1-4,.,TRBV4-1,TGCGCCAGCAGCCAAGTAGAGGGTGAAAAACTGTTTTTT,CASSQVEGEKLFF
.,14,TRBJ2-3,.,TRBV7-9,TGTGCCAGCAGCTTAGCCGGGACATTCGTTACGCAGTATTTT,CASSLAGTFVTQYF
TRBD2,16,TRBJ2-3,.,TRBV5-1,TGCGCCAGCAGCTTGGGGGCTAGCGGTAGCACAGATACGCAGTATTTT,CASSLGASGSTDTQYF
.,15,TRBJ1-2,.,TRBV27,TGTGCCAGCAGTCCACGGGAGGTAGCACTCTATGGCTACACCTTC,CASSPREVALYGYTF
.,15,TRBJ1-5,.,TRBV11-2,TGTGCCAGCAGCTTAGAGCGGGGGAGCAATCAGCCCCAGCATTTT,CASSLERGSNQPQHF
.,16,TRBJ2-3,.,TRBV30,TGTGCCTGGAGATCGACCGTACGGGATTACACAGATACGCAGTATTTT,CAWRSTVRDYTDTQYF
.,14,TRBJ2-4,.,TRBV27,TGTGCCAGCAGTTTATCGGAGGGCCGACGCATTCAGTACTTC,CASSLSEGRRIQYF
.,14,TRBJ2-7,.,TRBV5-1,TGCGCCAGCAGCGCCGGGACTCAACTCTACGAGCAGTACTTC,CASSAGTQLYEQYF
.,13,TRBJ2-5,.,TRBV30,TGTGCCTGGAGTGGGGGCCAGGGAGAGACCCAGTACTTC,CAWSGGQGETQYF
.,16,TRBJ1-4,once,TRBV5-1,TGCGCCAGCAGCTTGGATCCCGTCGGTACTAATGAAAAACTGTTTTTT,CASSLDPVGTNEKLFF
.,16,TRBJ1-2,once,TRBV6-5,TGTGCCAGCAGTTACTCGAGGGGGGGGCTGGGGTATGGCTACACCTTC,CASSYSRGGLGYGYTF
.,12,TRBJ1-4,few,TRBV29-1,TGCAGCGCCGAAGGGGGGGCTGAAAAACTGTTTTTT,CSAEGGAEKLFF
.,14,TRBJ1-5,.,TRBV19,TGTGCCAGTAGTTTGTTTAGCGGCAATCAGCCCCAGCATTTT,CASSLFSGNQPQHF
.,13,TRBJ1-1,.,TRBV2,TGTGCCAGCAGTACGTCCCAGGGCACTGAAGCTTTCTTT,CASSTSQGTEAFF
.,12,TRBJ1-1,.,TRBV11-3,TGTGCCAGCAGCGAGGATTACACTGAAGCTTTCTTT,CASSEDYTEAFF
.,13,TRBJ1-1,.,TRBV6-6,TGTGCCAGCAGGCAATACACAGACACTGAAGCTTTCTTT,CASRQYTDTEAFF
.,16,TRBJ1-1,.,TRBV7-2,TGTGCCAGCAGCTCCCAATCGGCGTTTCGAGGGACTGAAGCTTTCTTT,CASSSQSAFRGTEAFF
TRBD2,15,TRBJ2-3,.,TRBV5-4,TGTGCCAGCAGCTCGAGCGGGAGATTAACAGATACGCAGTATTTT,CASSSSGRLTDTQYF
TRBD1,14,TRBJ2-7,.,TRBV6-5,TGTGCCAGCAGTTACCTTGGACAGGGCTACGAGCAGTACTTC,CASSYLGQGYEQYF
TRBD1,14,TRBJ1-1,.,TRBV5-1,TGCGCCAGCAGGAGACAGGGGGTGGCCACTGAAGCTTTCTTT,CASRRQGVATEAFF
TRBD1,13,TRBJ1-1,once,TRBV19,TGTGCCAGTAATAGGGACAGGAACACTGAAGCTTTCTTT,CASNRDRNTEAFF
.,14,TRBJ2-1,.,TRBV11-2,TGTGCCAGCAGCTGGACTCCCGGGGACAATGAGCAGTTCTTC,CASSWTPGDNEQFF
TRBD1,16,TRBJ1-3,.,TRBV19,TGTGCCAGTAGTGTACGCGGGACAGGGAATGGAAACACCATATATTTT,CASSVRGTGNGNTIYF
TRBD1,14,TRBJ1-2,few,TRBV19,TGTGCCAGTAGTCCACGACAGGGACTCTATGGCTACACCTTC,CASSPRQGLYGYTF
.,14,TRBJ1-3,few,TRBV18,TGTGCCAGCTCACCACCGCTGACAGGAAACACCATATATTTT,CASSPPLTGNTIYF
.,15,TRBJ2-1,once,TRBV12-2,TGTGCAAGTCGCTTTCCTTCGGGGGGTTACAATGAGCAGTTCTTC,CASRFPSGGYNEQFF
.,14,TRBJ2-3,.,TRBV11-3,TGTGCCAGCAGCTTAGCCGTAGGCACAGATACGCAGTATTTT,CASSLAVGTDTQYF
.,13,TRBJ1-1,.,TRBV18,TGTGCCAGCTCAATCGACAGGAACACTGAAGCTTTCTTT,CASSIDRNTEAFF
.,15,TRBJ1-3,.,TRBV7-3,TGTGCCAGCAGCTTAGGTCCGGGGATGGGAAACACCATATATTTT,CASSLGPGMGNTIYF
TRBD2,14,TRBJ2-7,.,TRBV6-1,TGTGCCAGCAGGACTAGCGGGAGGGCGGGGGAGCAGTACTTC,CASRTSGRAGEQYF
TRBD2,15,TRBJ2-5,.,TRBV6-5,TGTGCCAGCAGTCACCGGGGAGCGGGGTCTTCTCACGTTTACTTC,CASSHRGAGSSHVYF
.,12,TRBJ1-2,.,TRBV30,TGTGCCGAGCGGGAGGGGATCTATGGCTACACCTTC,CAEREGIYGYTF
.,13,TRBJ1-1,few,TRBV27,TGTGCCAGCAGTCCTTGGACAAACACTGAAGCTTTCTTT,CASSPWTNTEAFF
TRBD1,13,TRBJ1-2,.,TRBV10-3,TGTGCCACCTCCACCGGGACAGGAGATGGCTACACCTTC,CATSTGTGDGYTF
TRBD1,13,TRBJ1-1,.,TRBV6-5,TGTGCCAGCAGTGTAGGACAGGCCACTGAAGCTTTCTTT,CASSVGQATEAFF
.,15,TRBJ1-3,.,TRBV14,TGTGCCAGCAGCCAGTCGGGTTGGTACGGAAACACCATATATTTT,CASSQSGWYGNTIYF
.,13,TRBJ1-1,.,TRBV19,TGTGCCAGTAGTGCCCAGGGAAGGACTGAAGCTTTCTTT,CASSAQGRTEAFF
TRBD1,14,TRBJ2-1,.,TRBV7-6,TGTGCCAGCAGCTTACAGGGGGCCTACAATGAGCAGTTCTTC,CASSLQGAYNEQFF
.,16,TRBJ2-2,.,TRBV9,TGTGCCAGCAGCGGGCGGACTCCCGGGGACACCGGGGAGCTGTTTTTT,CASSGRTPGDTGELFF
.,13,TRBJ2-7,.,TRBV7-2,TGTGCCAGCAGCTTCTCAGGGTCCTACGAGCAGTACTTC,CASSFSGSYEQYF
.,12,TRBJ2-7,few,TRBV4-2,TGTGCCAGCAGCCAAGCAGGGAAAGAGCAGTACTTC,CASSQAGKEQYF
TRBD1,16,TRBJ2-4,few,TRBV19,TGTGCCAGTAGTATAGATCCACAGGGGGCCAAAAACATTCAGTACTTC,CASSIDPQGAKNIQYF
TRBD2,15,TRBJ2-1,.,TRBV9,TGTGCCAGCAGTTCTAGCGGGGGGGGTTACAATGAGCAGTTCTTC,CASSSSGGGYNEQFF
TRBD1,14,TRBJ1-1,.,TRBV6-1,TGTGCCAGCAGTACCACAGGGGGGGACACTGAAGCTTTCTTT,CASSTTGGDTEAFF
TRBD1,14,TRBJ1-1,.,TRBV5-4,TGTGCCAGCAGCTTTCAGGGGGGCAACACTGAAGCTTTCTTT,CASSFQGGNTEAFF
TRBD2,15,TRBJ2-1,.,TRBV7-3,TGTGCCAGCAGCCTTGCACTAGCGGGGGGTAGTGAGCAGTTCTTC,CASSLALAGGSEQFF
.,16,TRBJ1-6,.,TRBV5-1,TGCGCCAGCAGCCTATACAGGCTGCTGGTGGGTTCACCCCTCCACTTT,CASSLYRLLVGSPLHF